This entry concerns a single T cell receptor (beta chain). No conserved phenylalanine or tryptophan is present at the end of the CDR3, so a read error is the likely explanation. It is unclear where the CDR3 begins or ends on the DNA, so no DNA is shown, and the CDR3 is as TCRdb lists it. Produced via immunoSEQ multiplex PCR; TCRdb's table is partial and in-frame only. Of about 41,000 clones listed, around nine tenths were seen once; the top ten hold roughly 7.2%. Inclusive of both ends, the CDR3 amounts to 11 amino acids. Germline V gene lookup returns CDR1 SEHNR and CDR2 FQNEAQ (reference sequence). The sample originates from a study of T cell changes during pregnancy in multiple sclerosis.

The chain employs TRBV7-9 and TRBJ1-1; the table's D call, TRBD1, has no DNA check behind it. This receptor was taken from a female donor with multiple sclerosis, enrolled in a pregnancy study. Specimen: CD8+ T cells from peripheral blood mononuclear cells, collected in the third trimester of pregnancy. CDR3 sequence: CASSLGTLYVY.